This entry describes one T cell receptor (beta chain). What antigen it recognizes has not been identified. Base qualities were left out, and no much larger clone turns up one base away. The entry originates in a study of control samples from healthy donors and cancer patients (dated by TCRdb to the early 2020s). Library creation used the immunoSEQ multiplex PCR assay. TCRdb holds this immuneACCESS table with in-frame rearrangements only. Some clones are missing; in checked studies, unresolved V genes explain under half, and the rest has no known cause. The sample profile shows 150,000 to 200,000 clones; around 90% of them were found once. Clones ranked in the top ten supply over 4% of the sample. The CDR3 spans 9 residues, from the cysteine through the phenylalanine. Only CDR3 DNA remains: 27 bases, in frame from the first base.

This clonotype was sampled from a woman between 25 and 40 years old in good health. Recombination joined TRBV1 with TRBJ2-7; the table gives TRBD1 as D, unverified against the DNA. TRBV1 is termed a pseudogene. Sequenced material: blood. The nucleotides are TGCACCACCCACTACGAGCAGTACTTC. It codes for CTTHYEQYF.